Ten or more counts support the clone carrying this T cell receptor (beta chain). This sample was included in a study of early T cells in non-severe SARS-CoV-2 infection. TCRdb called the 5' RACE reads again in MiXCR, with one record for every CDR3 protein. In the table there are about 23,000 distinct CDR3 sequences, about 5.3% of which are singletons. Per the germline V gene, CDR1 is KGHSH and CDR2 is LQKENI. This CDR3 contains 14 residues. V trimming: 6 bases; J trimming: 4 bases; junction bases outside the gene matches: 8. This sequence was found in an adult who was a healthcare worker with PCR-confirmed SARS-CoV-2 infection or an uninfected control (not recorded which). What was sequenced was whole blood. This chain joins TRBV18 and TRBJ1-2; 7 positions agree with TRBD1. CDR3 sequence reads: CASSPGGNLYGYTF. The CDR3 DNA is TGTGCCAGCTCTCCAGGGGGTAACCTCTATGGCTACACCTTC.